What follows is one T cell receptor beta chain and its context. The ends lost 6 bases at V and 1 base at J; junction bases unmatched: 6. The length of the CDR3 is 16 residues. The germline CDR1 and CDR2 sequences are LNHDA and SQIVND (reference sequence). The data were produced by immunoSEQ multiplex PCR, yet TCRdb's version contains in-frame clones alone and is incomplete. Counted here are about 130,000 clones, around 90% occurring once; the ten biggest clones make up roughly 0.8%. The data belong to a study of OX40 agonist ivuxolimab in advanced cancers. The sequenced sample was CD4+ or CD8+ T cells sorted from blood, obtained in a trial of the OX40 agonist ivuxolimab. The TCR sequence derives from an adult with an advanced solid tumor such as melanoma, head and neck, liver or kidney cancer. The genes are TRBV19 and TRBJ1-3, with 10 positions matching TRBD1. The CDR3: CASRNPGQGSGNTIYF. In DNA form, the CDR3 reads TGTGCCAGTAGGAACCCGGGACAGGGGTCTGGAAACACCATATATTTT.